This TCR beta chain was captured by sequencing in a study of T cells in tuberculosis. Study-level points and caveats: Active tuberculosis TCR-alpha repertoires lay closer to GMM-specific TCRs than IGRA-negative controls, suggesting clonal expansion. Samples were chosen by availability of cryopreserved specimens. GEM motif frequencies gave about 70% accuracy; the GMM repertoire gave roughly 90%.

Concerning this clone: Antigen: not known.

The CDR3 consists of 18 residues. The germline gives CDR1 MNHEY, CDR2 SMNVEV (reference sequence). The V segment lost 2 bases and the J segment 6 bases; nucleotides outside the gene matches: 12. Clones were read by immunoSEQ multiplex PCR, and TCRdb kept only the in-frame ones, dropping some. This table has about 25,000 clones, 90% to 95% appearing once. Adolescents were screened for latent TB by skin test and IGRA. The TCR was taken from a donor aged 5-35 years with latent tuberculosis or without tuberculosis infection. Some clones in this sample may be carry-over from other donors' samples. The sequenced sample was PBMCs. The chain carries TRBV27 and TRBJ1-6; 8 nucleotides agree with TRBD1. This chain's CDR3 is CASSLGAGGGSLNSPLHF. The CDR3 DNA is TGTGCCAGCAGTTTAGGGGCAGGGGGCGGGTCCCTTAATTCACCCCTCCACTTT.